What follows are 11 T cell receptor beta chains derived from one specimen sequenced in a study of blood T cell repertoires in COVID-19. TCRdb's table, derived via immunoSEQ multiplex PCR, lists solely in-frame clones and lacks some. This sample has about 270,000 clones, with roughly nine tenths found just once. The sequencing input was PBMCs or T cells enriched from blood (not recorded which). The receptor source for this set is an older woman who had recovered from COVID-19.

This clone has a handful of counts. The V call is TRBV11-3, the J call TRBJ1-1, with 10 bases identical to TRBD1. The CDR3 loop spans 14 amino acids. Unmatched junction bases numbered 4, after V lost 5 bases and J lost 4 bases. Germline lookup yields CDR1 SGHNT and CDR2 YENEEA. CDR3 in DNA: TGTGCCAGCAGCGTCCGGGACAGGGGCACTGAAGCTTTCTTT. Protein sequence: CASSVRDRGTEAFF.

The V and J genes are TRBV7-9 and TRBJ2-1; D remains unclear. The CDR3 covers 11 residues. Germline CDR1 and CDR2: SEHNR and FQNEAQ (reference sequence). Trimming pared 1 base from V and 10 bases from J, leaving 5 bases between. CDR3 region: CASSLVGEQFF. The CDR3 bases are TGTGCCAGCAGCTTAGTCGGGGAGCAGTTCTTC.

The rearrangement links TRBV27 to TRBJ2-3, with 8 positions matching TRBD1. Trimming at V came to 6 bases and at J to 2 bases, leaving 4 bases not matched to a gene. This CDR3 region has 14 residues. Germline CDR1 MNHEY, CDR2 SMNVEV (reference sequence). The CDR3 loop is CASRTGDNTDTQYF. The CDR3 bases are TGTGCCAGCAGGACAGGGGATAACACAGATACGCAGTATTTT.

The CDR3 is CATKSGILDTEAFF. The CDR3 DNA reads TGTGCCACCAAATCAGGTATTTTGGACACTGAAGCTTTCTTT. V and J are TRBV28 and TRBJ1-1; D not certain. Germline V lookup: CDR1 MDHEN, CDR2 SYDVKM. V was trimmed by 10 bases and J by 3 bases, leaving 18 bases between them. This CDR3 has 14 amino acids. The full variable domain, completed using reference TRBV28 and TRBJ1-1, is DVKVTQSSRYLVKRTGEKVFLECVQDMDHENMFWYRQDPGLGLRLIYFSYDVKMKEKGDIPEGYSVSREKKERFSLILESASTNQTSMYLCATKSGILDTEAFFGQGTRLTVV.

This chain joins TRBV5-4 and TRBJ2-5; 8 nucleotides align to TRBD2. Unmatched junction bases numbered 12, after V lost 4 bases and J lost 4 bases. Per germline, CDR1 SGHNT and CDR2 YYREEE (reference sequence). The CDR3 covers 16 residues. DNA of the CDR3: TGTGCCAGCAGCCCGGAGTTCCGCGGGGGGCGAGAGACCCAGTACTTC. Protein sequence: CASSPEFRGGRETQYF.

The chain recombines TRBV9 with TRBJ2-3; 7 positions agree with TRBD1. Germline V gene sequence: CDR1 SGDLS, CDR2 YYNGEE. The CDR3 loop spans 14 amino acids. The V segment lost 0 bases and the J segment 5 bases; nucleotides outside the gene matches: 3. CDR3 region: CASSVEGAQDTQYF. The CDR3 nucleotides are TGTGCCAGCAGCGTAGAGGGGGCGCAAGATACGCAGTATTTT.

This clone was observed once. The genes are TRBV5-8 and TRBJ1-2, with 8 bases lining up with TRBD1. Germline lookup yields CDR1 SGHTS and CDR2 YDEGEE. Trimming at V came to 4 bases and at J to 1 base, leaving 3 bases not matched to a gene. This CDR3 has 14 residues. Written as DNA, the CDR3 is TGTGCCAGCAGCGCAGGACAGGGTAACTATGGCTACACCTTC. It codes for CASSAGQGNYGYTF.

V gene TRBV28 combines with J gene TRBJ1-2, with a possible D match to TRBD1 (5 bases). The germline CDR1 and CDR2 sequences are MDHEN and SYDVKM. V was trimmed by 6 bases and J by 8 bases, leaving 16 bases between them. The CDR3 covers 13 residues. The CDR3 loop reads CASRWGRLVGYTF. The CDR3 bases are TGTGCCAGCAGATGGGGCAGGCTGGTAGGCTACACCTTC.

The chain recombines TRBV3-1 (or the pseudogene TRBV3-2) with TRBJ2-1, with TRBD2 matching over 14 bases. From germline, CDR1 is LGHDT and CDR2 YNNKEL (reference sequence). This CDR3 has 19 residues. V lost 3 bases to trimming and J lost 4 bases; unmatched junction nucleotides: 11. The CDR3 coding sequence is TGTGCCAGCAGCCACAGCCTGGGACTAGCGGGGGCGGATTACAATGAGCAGTTCTTC. It yields the protein CASSHSLGLAGADYNEQFF.

The V and J genes are TRBV7-9 and TRBJ2-7, with D perhaps TRBD2 (7 bases). V gave up 8 bases and J gave up 5 bases, with 19 bases separating them. This CDR3 spans 14 amino acids. From germline, CDR1 is SEHNR and CDR2 FQNEAQ (reference sequence). This chain's CDR3 is CASLGGGGVHEQYF. For the CDR3, the DNA is TGTGCCAGCTTGGGGGGCGGGGGCGTCCACGAGCAGTACTTC.

J is TRBJ1-1 and V is TRBV3-1 (or the pseudogene TRBV3-2); a possible D gene is TRBD1 (5 bases). V dropped 4 bases and J dropped 0 bases, with 15 bases sitting between them. The CDR3 runs to 16 residues. The germline V gene encodes CDR1 LGHDT and CDR2 YNNKEL (reference sequence). The CDR3 DNA follows: TGTGCCAGCAGCCCTGCGGACACCGACATGAACACTGAAGCTTTCTTT. This codes for CASSPADTDMNTEAFF.